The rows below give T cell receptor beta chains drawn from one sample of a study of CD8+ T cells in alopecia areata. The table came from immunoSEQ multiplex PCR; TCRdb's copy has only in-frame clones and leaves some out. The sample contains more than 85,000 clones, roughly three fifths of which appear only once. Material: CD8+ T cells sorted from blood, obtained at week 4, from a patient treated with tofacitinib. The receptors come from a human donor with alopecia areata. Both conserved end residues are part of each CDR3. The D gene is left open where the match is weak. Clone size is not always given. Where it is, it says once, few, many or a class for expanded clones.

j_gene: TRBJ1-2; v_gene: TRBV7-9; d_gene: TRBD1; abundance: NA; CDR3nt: TGTGCCAGCAGCTTAGGACAGGGGAGCTATGGCTACACCTTC; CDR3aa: CASSLGQGSYGYTF
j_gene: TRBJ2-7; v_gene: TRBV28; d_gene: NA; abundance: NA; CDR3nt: TGTGCCAGCACCCAGGGGTACGAGCAGTACTTC; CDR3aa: CASTQGYEQYF
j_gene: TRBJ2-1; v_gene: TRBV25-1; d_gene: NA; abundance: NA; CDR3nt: TGTGCCAGCAGTTGGATTGTGACGGGCGGGTACAATGAGCAGTTCTTC; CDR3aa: CASSWIVTGGYNEQFF
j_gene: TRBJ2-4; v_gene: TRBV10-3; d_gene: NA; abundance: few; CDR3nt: TGTGCCATCAGTGATCGGCAGCTAGCCAAAAACATTCAGTACTTC; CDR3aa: CAISDRQLAKNIQYF
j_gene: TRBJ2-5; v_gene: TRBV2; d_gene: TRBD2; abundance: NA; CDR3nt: TGTGCCAGCAGCCGACTAGCGGGAGGGGAGACCCAGTACTTC; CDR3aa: CASSRLAGGETQYF
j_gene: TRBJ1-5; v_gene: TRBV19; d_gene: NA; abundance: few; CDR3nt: TGTGCCACCCGGCAGCAAAGGGTGAGACAGCCCCAGCATTTT; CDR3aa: CATRQQRVRQPQHF
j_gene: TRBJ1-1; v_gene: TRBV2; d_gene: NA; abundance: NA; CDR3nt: TGTGCCAGCAGTGAACGGGCAACCCCTAGAACTGAAGCTTTCTTT; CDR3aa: CASSERATPRTEAFF
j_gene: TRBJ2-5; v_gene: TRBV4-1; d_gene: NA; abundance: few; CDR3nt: TGCGCCAGCAGCCAAGGTTTCCAGCCCCAGTACTTC; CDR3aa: CASSQGFQPQYF
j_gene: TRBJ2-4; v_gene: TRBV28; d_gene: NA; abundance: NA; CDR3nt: TGTGCCAGCAGTTTAGGGGGCCTAGCCAAAAACATTCAGTACTTC; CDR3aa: CASSLGGLAKNIQYF
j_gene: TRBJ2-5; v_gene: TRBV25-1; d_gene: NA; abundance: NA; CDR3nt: TGTGCCAGCAGTGAAACCGGGACACTTAGCGAGACCCAGTACTTC; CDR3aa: CASSETGTLSETQYF
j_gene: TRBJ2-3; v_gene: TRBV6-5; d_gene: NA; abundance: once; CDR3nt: TGTGCCAGCAGTTACTCATCAGATACGCAGTATTTT; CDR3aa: CASSYSSDTQYF
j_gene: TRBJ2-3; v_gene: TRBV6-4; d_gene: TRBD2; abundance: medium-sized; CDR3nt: TGTGCCAGCAGTCTGGGGGCAGCGGGAGAGGGAGATACGCAGTATTTT; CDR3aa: CASSLGAAGEGDTQYF
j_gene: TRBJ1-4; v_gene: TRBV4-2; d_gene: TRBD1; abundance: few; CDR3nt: TGTGCCAGCAGAGCACCGGGACAGGGTTCAGTCGGTGAAAAACTGTTTTTT; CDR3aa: CASRAPGQGSVGEKLFF
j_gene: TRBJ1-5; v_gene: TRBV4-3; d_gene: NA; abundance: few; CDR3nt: TGCGCCAGCAGCCAAGATATGGCAGATAGCAATCAGCCCCAGCATTTT; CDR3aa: CASSQDMADSNQPQHF
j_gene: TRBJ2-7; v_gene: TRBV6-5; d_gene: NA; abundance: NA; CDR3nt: TGTGCCAGCAGTTACTGGGACACCTACGAGCAGTACTTC; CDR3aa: CASSYWDTYEQYF
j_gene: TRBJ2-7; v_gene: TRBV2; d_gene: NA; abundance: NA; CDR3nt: TGTGCCAGCAGTGAGAGTTACAGCCTCTACGAGCAGTACTTC; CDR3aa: CASSESYSLYEQYF
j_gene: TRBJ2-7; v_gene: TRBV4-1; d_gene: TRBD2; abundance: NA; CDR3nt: TGCGCCAGCAGCCAACTAGCGGGATCCTCGAGCGAGCAGTACTTC; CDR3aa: CASSQLAGSSSEQYF
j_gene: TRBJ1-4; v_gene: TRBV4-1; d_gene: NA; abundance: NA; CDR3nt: TGCGCCAGCAGCCCCGGGTCTTTCGAAAAACTGTTTTTT; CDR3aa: CASSPGSFEKLFF
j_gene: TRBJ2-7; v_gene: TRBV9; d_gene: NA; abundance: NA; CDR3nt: TGTGCCAGCAGTGGCCGGCGGGGCGAGCAGTACTTC; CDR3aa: CASSGRRGEQYF
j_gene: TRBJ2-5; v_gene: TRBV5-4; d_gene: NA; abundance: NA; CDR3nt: TGTGCCAGCAGCTCTAGGCCCCTCATTGAGACCCAGTACTTC; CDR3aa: CASSSRPLIETQYF
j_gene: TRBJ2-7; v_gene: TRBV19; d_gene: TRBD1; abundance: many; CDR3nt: TGTGCCAGTAGTTCCCGGACAGGGGGCCTCTACGAGCAGTACTTC; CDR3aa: CASSSRTGGLYEQYF
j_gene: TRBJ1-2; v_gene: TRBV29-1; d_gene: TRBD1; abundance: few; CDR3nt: TGCAGCGTTGAAGACCGGGACGACAGGGCTGAGGGCTACACCTTC; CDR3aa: CSVEDRDDRAEGYTF
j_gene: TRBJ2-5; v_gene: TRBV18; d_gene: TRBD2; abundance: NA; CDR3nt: TGTGCCAGCTCACCAGCTGACCTAGCGGGACATCGAGAGACCCAGTACTTC; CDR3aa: CASSPADLAGHRETQYF
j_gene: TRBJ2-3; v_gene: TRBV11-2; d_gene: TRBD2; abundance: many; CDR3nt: TGTGCCAGCATCACCGGGGGGACCAGCACAGATACGCAGTATTTT; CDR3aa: CASITGGTSTDTQYF
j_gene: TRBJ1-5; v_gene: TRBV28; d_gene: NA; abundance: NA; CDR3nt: TGTGCCAGCAATCTGGAGGGTCCTAATCAGCCCCAGCATTTT; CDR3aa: CASNLEGPNQPQHF
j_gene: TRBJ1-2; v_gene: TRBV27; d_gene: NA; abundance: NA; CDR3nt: TGTGCCAGCAGTTTTGGGCAGGGTTGGGGCTACACCTTC; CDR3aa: CASSFGQGWGYTF
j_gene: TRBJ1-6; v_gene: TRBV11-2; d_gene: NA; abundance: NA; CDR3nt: TGTGCCAGCAGCTTACTCGCGGGGGCCGGGTCACCCCTCCACTTT; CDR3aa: CASSLLAGAGSPLHF
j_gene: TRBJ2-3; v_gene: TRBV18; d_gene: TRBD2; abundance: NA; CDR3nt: TGTGCCAGCTCACCACCGGTTAGCGGGGAGGCAGATACGCAGTATTTT; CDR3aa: CASSPPVSGEADTQYF
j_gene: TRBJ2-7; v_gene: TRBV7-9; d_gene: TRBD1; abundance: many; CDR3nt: TGTGCCAGCAGCAATCAGGGGGCCAACGAGCAGTACTTC; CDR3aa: CASSNQGANEQYF
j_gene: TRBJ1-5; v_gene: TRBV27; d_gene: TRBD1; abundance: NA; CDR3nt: TGTGCCAGCAGTCCCACCGAGGGTACGGGACAGGGCTTGGTGAAGCCCCAGCATTTT; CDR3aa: CASSPTEGTGQGLVKPQHF
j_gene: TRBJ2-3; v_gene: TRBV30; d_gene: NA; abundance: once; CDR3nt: TGTGCCTGGAGTGTGGTGGGGGGTCTCACAGATACGCAGTATTTT; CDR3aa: CAWSVVGGLTDTQYF
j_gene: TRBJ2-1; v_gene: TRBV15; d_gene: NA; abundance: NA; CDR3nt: TGTGCCACCAGCAGAGATAGCAGCTCCTACAATGAGCAGTTCTTC; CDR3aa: CATSRDSSSYNEQFF
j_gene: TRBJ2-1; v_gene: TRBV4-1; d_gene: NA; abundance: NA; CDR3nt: TGCGCCAGCAGCCAAGATGGTGGACTCAATGAGCAGTTCTTC; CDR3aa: CASSQDGGLNEQFF
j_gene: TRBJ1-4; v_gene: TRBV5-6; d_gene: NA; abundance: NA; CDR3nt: TGTGCCAGCACCGGCCAAGGGGAAAAACTGTTTTTT; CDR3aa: CASTGQGEKLFF
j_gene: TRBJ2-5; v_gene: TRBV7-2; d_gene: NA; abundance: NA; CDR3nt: TGTGCCAGCAGCGAGTGGAGCGGGTCACAAGAGACCCAGTACTTC; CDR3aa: CASSEWSGSQETQYF
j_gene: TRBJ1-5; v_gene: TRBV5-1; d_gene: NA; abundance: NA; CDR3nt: TGCGCCAGCAGCCCGGGTTATAGCAATCAGCCCCAGCATTTT; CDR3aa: CASSPGYSNQPQHF
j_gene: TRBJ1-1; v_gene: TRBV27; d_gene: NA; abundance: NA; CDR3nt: TGTGCCAGCAGTTTTTCGGAGCACACTGAAGCTTTCTTT; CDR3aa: CASSFSEHTEAFF
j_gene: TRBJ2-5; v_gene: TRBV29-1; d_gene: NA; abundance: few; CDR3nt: TGCAGCGCCTTGGCTAGCCAAGAGACCCAGTACTTC; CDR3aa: CSALASQETQYF
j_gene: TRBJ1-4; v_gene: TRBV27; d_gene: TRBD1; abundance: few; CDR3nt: TGTGCCAGCAGACGGACAGGGAGAGAGGAAAAACTGTTTTTT; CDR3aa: CASRRTGREEKLFF
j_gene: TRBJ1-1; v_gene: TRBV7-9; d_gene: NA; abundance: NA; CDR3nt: TGTGCCAGCAGCCACTCCTCCGGGAGTGGGAGGAACACTGAAGCTTTCTTT; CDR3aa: CASSHSSGSGRNTEAFF
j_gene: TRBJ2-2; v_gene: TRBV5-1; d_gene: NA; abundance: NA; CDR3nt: TGCGCCAGCTGGGGAGAGGGTACCACCGGGGAGCTGTTTTTT; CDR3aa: CASWGEGTTGELFF
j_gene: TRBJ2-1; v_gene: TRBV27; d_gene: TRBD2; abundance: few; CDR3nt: TGTGCCAGCACCACGGCGGGGGGCCCTTTCTATGAGCAGTTCTTC; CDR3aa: CASTTAGGPFYEQFF
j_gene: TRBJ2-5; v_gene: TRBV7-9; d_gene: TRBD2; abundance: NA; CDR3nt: TGTGCCAGCAAAACATACCCGGGGCGGGAGGGAGAGACCCAGTACTTC; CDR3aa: CASKTYPGREGETQYF
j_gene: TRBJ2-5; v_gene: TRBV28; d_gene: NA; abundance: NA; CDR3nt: TGTGCCAGCAGTTCCGAACAGGGACACCAAGAGACCCAGTACTTC; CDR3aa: CASSSEQGHQETQYF
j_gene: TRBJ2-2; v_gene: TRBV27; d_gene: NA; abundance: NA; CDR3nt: TGTGCCAGCAGTTTTGGATCGAACACCGGGGAGCTGTTTTTT; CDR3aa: CASSFGSNTGELFF
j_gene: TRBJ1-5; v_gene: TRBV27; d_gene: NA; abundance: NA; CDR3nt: TGTGCCAGCAGCCAATGGGGGGCTCAGCCCCAGCATTTT; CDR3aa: CASSQWGAQPQHF
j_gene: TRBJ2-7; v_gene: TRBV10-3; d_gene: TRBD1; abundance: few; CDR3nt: TGTGCCAGCCATGGGACAGGGGGCTACGAGCAGTACTTC; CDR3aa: CASHGTGGYEQYF
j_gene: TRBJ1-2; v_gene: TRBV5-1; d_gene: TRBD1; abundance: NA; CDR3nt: TGCGCCAGCCGGGACAGAGAGATGTACACCTTC; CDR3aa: CASRDREMYTF
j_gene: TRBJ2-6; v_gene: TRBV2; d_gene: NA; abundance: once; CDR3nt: TGTGCCAGCAGGGAAGACATCTCTGGGGCCAACGTCCTGACTTTC; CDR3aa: CASREDISGANVLTF
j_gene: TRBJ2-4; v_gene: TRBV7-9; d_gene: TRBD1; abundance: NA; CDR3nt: TGTGCCAGCAGCGCGACCCCAGGGGGCGCGGGAAACATTCAGTACTTC; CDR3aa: CASSATPGGAGNIQYF
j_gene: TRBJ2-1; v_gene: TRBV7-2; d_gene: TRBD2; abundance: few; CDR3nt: TGTGCCAGCAAGCTCCTAGCGGGAGTTACAAATGAGCAGTTCTTC; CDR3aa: CASKLLAGVTNEQFF
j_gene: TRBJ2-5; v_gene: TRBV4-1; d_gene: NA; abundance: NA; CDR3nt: TGCGCCAGCAGCCAAGATCCAATCCAAGAGACCCAGTACTTC; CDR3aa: CASSQDPIQETQYF
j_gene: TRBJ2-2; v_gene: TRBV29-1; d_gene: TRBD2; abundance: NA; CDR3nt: TGCAGCGTTGTTCGGGCGGGGGGCTCGAACACCGGGGAGCTGTTTTTT; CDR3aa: CSVVRAGGSNTGELFF
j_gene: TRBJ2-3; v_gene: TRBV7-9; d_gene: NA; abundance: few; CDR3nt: TGTGCCAGCTTAGGGGGCACAGATACGCAGTATTTT; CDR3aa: CASLGGTDTQYF
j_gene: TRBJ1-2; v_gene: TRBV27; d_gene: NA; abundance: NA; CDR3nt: TGTGCCAGCAGGCCGGGGGGCACCGGGTCTGGCTACACCTTC; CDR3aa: CASRPGGTGSGYTF
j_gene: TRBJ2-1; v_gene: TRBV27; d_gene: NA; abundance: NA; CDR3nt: TGTGCCAGCAGTCTCTACGAGAATGAGCAGTTCTTC; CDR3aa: CASSLYENEQFF
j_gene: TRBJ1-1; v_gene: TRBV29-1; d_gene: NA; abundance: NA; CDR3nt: TGCAGCGTTGAAGATTACACTGAAGCTTTCTTT; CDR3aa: CSVEDYTEAFF
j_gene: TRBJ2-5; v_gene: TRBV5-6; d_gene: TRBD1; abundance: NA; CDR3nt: TGTGCCAGCAGCTCTACCGGGACAGGGGGGCTCCAAGAGACCCAGTACTTC; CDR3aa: CASSSTGTGGLQETQYF
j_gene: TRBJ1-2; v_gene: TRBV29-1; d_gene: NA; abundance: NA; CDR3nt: TGCAGCGTTGAAGTAAAGGGAAGGGATGGCTACACCTTC; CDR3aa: CSVEVKGRDGYTF
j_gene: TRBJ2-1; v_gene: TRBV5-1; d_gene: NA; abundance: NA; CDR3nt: TGCGCCAGCAGCCTTGGGGGATTCAATGAGCAGTTCTTC; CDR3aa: CASSLGGFNEQFF